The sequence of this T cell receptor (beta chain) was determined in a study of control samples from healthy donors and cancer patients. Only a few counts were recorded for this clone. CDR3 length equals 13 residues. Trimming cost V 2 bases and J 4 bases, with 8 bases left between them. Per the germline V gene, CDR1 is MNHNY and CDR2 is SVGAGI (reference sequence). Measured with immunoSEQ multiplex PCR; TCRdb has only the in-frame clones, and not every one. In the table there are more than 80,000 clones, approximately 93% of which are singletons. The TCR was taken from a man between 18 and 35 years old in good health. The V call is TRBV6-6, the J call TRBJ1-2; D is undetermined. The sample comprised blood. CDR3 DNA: TGTGCCAGCAGTTACCCGGAAAGCTATGGCTACACCTTC. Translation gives CASSYPESYGYTF.